This TCR beta chain originates from a study of T cell responses to AZD1222 COVID-19 vaccine. Findings of the study overall: Donors were chiefly white British, with a greater number of females, and clonal diversity was perhaps underestimated. Only 5 or 6 AZD1222 recipients were seropositive at baseline.

Repertoires were generated with immunoSEQ multiplex PCR, while TCRdb's copy carries only in-frame clones and drops some. The sample lists 170,000 or so clones; just over 90% were seen once. V lost 2 bases and J 1 base, leaving 5 bases between the germline ends. The CDR3 is made up of 13 amino acids. CDR1 is ENHRY, CDR2 SYGVKD, per germline. As to this clone: As yet, its antigen is unknown.

V and J are TRBV10-3 and TRBJ1-1; D remains ambiguous. Here the sequenced sample was peripheral blood, taken on day 0 of AZD1222 vaccination. This sequence originates from an adult in good health. CDR3 nucleotide sequence: TGTGCCATCAGTGAGGGAGGGAACACTGAAGCTTTCTTT. It translates to CAISEGGNTEAFF.